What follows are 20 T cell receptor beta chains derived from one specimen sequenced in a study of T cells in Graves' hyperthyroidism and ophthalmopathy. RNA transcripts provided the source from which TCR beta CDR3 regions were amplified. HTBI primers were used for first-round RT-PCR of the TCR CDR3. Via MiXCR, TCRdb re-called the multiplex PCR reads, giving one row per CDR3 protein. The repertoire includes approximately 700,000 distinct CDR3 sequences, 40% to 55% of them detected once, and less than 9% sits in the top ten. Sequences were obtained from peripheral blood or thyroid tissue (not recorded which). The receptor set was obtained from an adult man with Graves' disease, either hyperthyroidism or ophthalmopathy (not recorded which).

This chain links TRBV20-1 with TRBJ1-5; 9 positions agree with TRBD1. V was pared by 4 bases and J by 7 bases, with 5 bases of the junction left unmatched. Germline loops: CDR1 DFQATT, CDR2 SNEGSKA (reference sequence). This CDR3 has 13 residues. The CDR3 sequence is CSAKGQGWQPQHF. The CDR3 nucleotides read TGCAGTGCTAAGGGACAGGGCTGGCAGCCCCAGCATTTT.

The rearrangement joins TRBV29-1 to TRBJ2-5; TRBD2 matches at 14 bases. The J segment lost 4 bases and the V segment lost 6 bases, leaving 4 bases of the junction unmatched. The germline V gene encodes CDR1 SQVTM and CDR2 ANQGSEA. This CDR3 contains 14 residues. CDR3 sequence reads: CSVRGTSGRETQYF. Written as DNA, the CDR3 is TGCAGCGTCCGCGGGACTAGCGGGAGAGAGACCCAGTACTTC.

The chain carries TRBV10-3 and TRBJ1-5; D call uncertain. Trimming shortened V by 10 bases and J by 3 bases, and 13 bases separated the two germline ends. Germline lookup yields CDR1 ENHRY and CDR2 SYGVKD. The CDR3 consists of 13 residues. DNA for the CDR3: TGTGCCAGCGCGCCGAATCTCAATCAGCCCCAGCATTTT. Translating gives CASAPNLNQPQHF.

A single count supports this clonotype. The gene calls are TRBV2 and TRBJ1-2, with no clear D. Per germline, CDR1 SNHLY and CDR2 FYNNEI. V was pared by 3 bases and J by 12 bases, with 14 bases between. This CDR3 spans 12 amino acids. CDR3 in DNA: TGTGCCAGCAGTGAGTTGGTGTCGGGAAACACCTTC. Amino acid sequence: CASSELVSGNTF.

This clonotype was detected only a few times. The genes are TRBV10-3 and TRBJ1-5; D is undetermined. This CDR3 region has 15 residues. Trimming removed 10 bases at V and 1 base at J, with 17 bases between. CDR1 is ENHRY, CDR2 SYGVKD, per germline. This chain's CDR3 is CASSQSDGSNQPQHF. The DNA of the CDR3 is TGTGCCAGCAGCCAGTCCGACGGGAGCAATCAGCCCCAGCATTTT.

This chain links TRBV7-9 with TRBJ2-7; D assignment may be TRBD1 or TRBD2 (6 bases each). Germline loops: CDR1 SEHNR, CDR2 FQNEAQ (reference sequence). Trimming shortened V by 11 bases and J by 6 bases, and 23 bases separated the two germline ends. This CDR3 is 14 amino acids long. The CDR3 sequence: CAWSYWGVGGEQYF. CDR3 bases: TGTGCCTGGAGCTATTGGGGGGTAGGGGGCGAGCAGTACTTC.

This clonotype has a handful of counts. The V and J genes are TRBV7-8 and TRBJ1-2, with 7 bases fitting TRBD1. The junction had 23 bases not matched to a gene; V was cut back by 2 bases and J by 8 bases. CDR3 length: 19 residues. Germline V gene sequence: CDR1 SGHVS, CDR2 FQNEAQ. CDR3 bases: TGTGCCAGCAGCTTACTCGGAGAGACAGGGCTTAATTTTGCACGGGGCTACACCTTC. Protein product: CASSLLGETGLNFARGYTF.

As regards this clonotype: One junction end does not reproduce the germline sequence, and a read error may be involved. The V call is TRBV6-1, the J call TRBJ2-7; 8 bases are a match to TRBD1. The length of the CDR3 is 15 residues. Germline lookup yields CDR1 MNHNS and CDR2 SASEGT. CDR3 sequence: CAGRDRDRTYYEQYF. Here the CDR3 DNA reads TGTGCCGGCAGAGACCGGGACAGGACCTACTACGAGCAGTACTTC.

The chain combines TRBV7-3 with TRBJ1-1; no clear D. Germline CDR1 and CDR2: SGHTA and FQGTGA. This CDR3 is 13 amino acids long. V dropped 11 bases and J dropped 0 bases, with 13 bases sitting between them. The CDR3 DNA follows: TGTGCCTCGCAAACTCCCATGAACACTGAAGCTTTCTTT. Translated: CASQTPMNTEAFF.

CDR3 amino acids: CASSLSGTEQETQYF. The CDR3 DNA is TGTGCCAGCAGTTTATCTGGGACAGAACAAGAGACCCAGTACTTC. V gene TRBV28 combines with J gene TRBJ2-5, with 7 bases matching TRBD1. There are 15 residues in the CDR3. Trimming at V came to 1 base and at J to 2 bases, leaving 4 bases not matched to a gene. Germline V lookup: CDR1 MDHEN, CDR2 SYDVKM.

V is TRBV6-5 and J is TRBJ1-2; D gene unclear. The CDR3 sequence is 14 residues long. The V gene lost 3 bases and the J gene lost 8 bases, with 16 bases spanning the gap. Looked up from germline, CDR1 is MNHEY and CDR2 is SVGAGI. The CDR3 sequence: CASSYGFGVRGYTF. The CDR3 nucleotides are TGTGCCAGCAGTTATGGATTCGGGGTGCGAGGCTACACCTTC.

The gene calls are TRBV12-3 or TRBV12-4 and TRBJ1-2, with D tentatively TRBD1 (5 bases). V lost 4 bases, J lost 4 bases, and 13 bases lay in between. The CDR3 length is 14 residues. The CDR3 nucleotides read TGTGCCAGCAGTTCTGGGGGTCTGACCTATGGCTACACCTTC. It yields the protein CASSSGGLTYGYTF.

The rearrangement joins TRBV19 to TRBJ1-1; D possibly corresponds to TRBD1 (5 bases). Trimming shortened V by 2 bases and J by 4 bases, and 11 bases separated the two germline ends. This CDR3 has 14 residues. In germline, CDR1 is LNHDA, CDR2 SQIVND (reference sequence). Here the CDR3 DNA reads TGTGCCAGTAGTATAAAAGCAGGGTCCACTGAAGCTTTCTTT. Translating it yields CASSIKAGSTEAFF.

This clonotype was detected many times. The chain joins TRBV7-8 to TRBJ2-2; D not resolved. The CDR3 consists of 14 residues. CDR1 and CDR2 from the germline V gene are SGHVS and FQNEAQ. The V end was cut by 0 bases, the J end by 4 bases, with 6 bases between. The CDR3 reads CASSLAPATGELFF. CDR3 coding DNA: TGTGCCAGCAGCTTAGCCCCTGCCACCGGGGAGCTGTTTTTT.

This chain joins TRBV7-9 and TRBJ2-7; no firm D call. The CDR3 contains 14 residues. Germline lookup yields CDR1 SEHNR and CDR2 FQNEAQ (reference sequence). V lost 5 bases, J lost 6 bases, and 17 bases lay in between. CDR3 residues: CASSLPPLGSEQYF. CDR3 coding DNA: TGTGCCAGCAGCCTCCCCCCTCTGGGCAGCGAGCAGTACTTC.

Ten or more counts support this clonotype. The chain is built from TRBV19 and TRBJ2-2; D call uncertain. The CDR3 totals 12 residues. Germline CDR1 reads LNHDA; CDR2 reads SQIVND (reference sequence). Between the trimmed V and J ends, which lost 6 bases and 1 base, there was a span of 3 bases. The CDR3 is CASRENTGELFF. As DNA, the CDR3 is TGTGCCAGTAGGGAGAACACCGGGGAGCTGTTTTTT.

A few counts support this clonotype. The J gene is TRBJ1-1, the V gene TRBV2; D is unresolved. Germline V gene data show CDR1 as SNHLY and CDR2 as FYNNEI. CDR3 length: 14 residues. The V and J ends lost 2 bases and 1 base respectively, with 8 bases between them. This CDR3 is CASSEIRSNTEAFF. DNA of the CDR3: TGTGCCAGCAGTGAAATACGGTCGAACACTGAAGCTTTCTTT. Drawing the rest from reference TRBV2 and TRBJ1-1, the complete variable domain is EPEVTQTPSHQVTQMGQEVILRCVPISNHLYFYWYRQILGQKVEFLVSFYNNEISEKSEIFDDQFSVERPDGSNFTLKIRSTKLEDSAMYFCASSEIRSNTEAFFGQGTRLTVV.

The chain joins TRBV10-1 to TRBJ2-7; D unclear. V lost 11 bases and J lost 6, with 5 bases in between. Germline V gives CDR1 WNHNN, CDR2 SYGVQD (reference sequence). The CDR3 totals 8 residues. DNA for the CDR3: TGCGCCTTTGGCGAGCAGTACTTC. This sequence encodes CAFGEQYF.

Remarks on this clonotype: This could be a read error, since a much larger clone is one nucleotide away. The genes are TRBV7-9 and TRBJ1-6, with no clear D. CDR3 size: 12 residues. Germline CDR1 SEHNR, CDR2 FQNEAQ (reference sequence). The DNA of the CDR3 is TGTGCCGGCAGCCAAGAACATTCACCCCTCCACTTT. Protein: CAGSQEHSPLHF.

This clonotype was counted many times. The CDR3 sequence is CATSVAGAYEQYF. In DNA, the CDR3 is TGTGCCACCAGTGTCGCGGGAGCCTACGAGCAGTACTTC. V gene TRBV24-1 combines with J gene TRBJ2-7; 7 bases line up with TRBD2. Germline-derived CDR1 and CDR2 are KGHDR and SFDVKD. Unmatched junction bases numbered 2, after V lost 5 bases and J lost 2 bases. The CDR3 loop spans 13 amino acids.